This TCR beta chain was documented in a study of human T cells and chemical hapten exposure. Study background: Once 0.01% DPC had been applied to the upper back by patch test, readings were taken at 6 days.

Study conclusions and caveats: Compared with pre-sensitization or healthy control sets, expanded TCRs clustered more.

This CDR3 has 15 amino acids. V lost 4 bases, J lost 7 bases, and 19 bases lay in between. Per germline, CDR1 SGHTA and CDR2 FQGNSA. The library labeled individual cDNA molecules by adding unique molecular identifiers to them. TCRdb called the RACE reads again in MiXCR, with one record for every CDR3 protein. The sample lists more than 75,000 distinct CDR3 sequences; 10% were seen once. Time point: patch test 2, 6 weeks after DPC sensitization. Stated treatment: therapeutic diphenylcyclopropenone sensitization with weekly scalp DPC. This clonotype appeared many times. As yet, its antigen is unknown. The origin of this receptor is a woman aged 25 to 45 with alopecia areata. Some clones in this sample may be carry-over from other donors' samples. This chain connects TRBV7-2 to TRBJ2-5; D unclear. Sequences were derived from whole blood, sampled in connection with sensitization to the hapten diphenylcyclopropenone (DPC). Here the CDR3 DNA reads TGTGCCAGCAGCTCACTACCGGCAGGCCGAGGGACCCAGTACTTC. It translates to CASSSLPAGRGTQYF.